Listed below are T cell receptor beta chains from one sample, sequenced in a study of T cells in localized non-small cell lung cancer. Data came from immunoSEQ multiplex PCR; TCRdb stores just in-frame clones and leaves some out. Counted here are about 52,000 clones, around nine tenths occurring once; the ten biggest clones make up approximately 16%. This sample comprised PBMCs, obtained before any cancer treatment. These TCRs come from a female donor with stage II lung adenocarcinoma. The CDR3 runs from the conserved cysteine through the conserved F or W. Each record gives: V gene, clone size, J gene, D gene, CDR3 DNA, CDR3 protein. The D gene is left open where the match is weak. Expanded clones get a size class; other rows say once, few or many, or leave the size out.

TRBV19	NA	TRBJ2-5	TRBD1	TGTGCCAGTACTCCGGGACAGGTTCAAGAGACCCAGTACTTC	CASTPGQVQETQYF
TRBV7-9	NA	TRBJ2-1	NA	TGTGCCAGCAGTTCAATCGATGAGCAGTTCTTC	CASSSIDEQFF
TRBV5-1	NA	TRBJ2-5	NA	TGCGCCAGCAGCTTGTTGTATGGGGGCACAGAGACCCAGTACTTC	CASSLLYGGTETQYF
TRBV19	NA	TRBJ1-2	TRBD1	TGTGCCAGTAGTATCGGACAGGGCCCTCATGGCTACACCTTC	CASSIGQGPHGYTF
TRBV30	NA	TRBJ1-2	NA	TGTGCCTGGAGTGCCCCAGGCGGTGGCTACACCTTC	CAWSAPGGGYTF
TRBV5-1	NA	TRBJ2-7	TRBD1	TGCGCCAGCAAGGGGACAGGGGCGGACGAGCAGTACTTC	CASKGTGADEQYF
TRBV9	NA	TRBJ2-3	NA	TGTGCCAGCAGCGTAGGTCAGGTAGATACGCAGTATTTT	CASSVGQVDTQYF
TRBV7-2	NA	TRBJ2-6	TRBD1	TGTGCCAGCAGCCCAACGGGACAGGGATCTGGGGCCAACGTCCTGACTTTC	CASSPTGQGSGANVLTF
TRBV15	NA	TRBJ1-2	TRBD1	TGTGCCACCAGCAGTTACTCTGACAGGGTTGTAACCTATGGCTACACCTTC	CATSSYSDRVVTYGYTF
TRBV18	NA	TRBJ1-5	NA	TGTGCCAGCTCGGTACGGGGAAATCAGCCCCAGCATTTT	CASSVRGNQPQHF
TRBV27	NA	TRBJ1-5	TRBD1	TGTGCCAGCAGTTGGGGACAGCGACAGCCCCAGCATTTT	CASSWGQRQPQHF
TRBV7-9	NA	TRBJ2-5	TRBD1	TGTGCCAGCAGCTTTAGCACAGGGGGCCGGGAGACCCAGTACTTC	CASSFSTGGRETQYF
TRBV2	NA	TRBJ2-2	NA	TGTGCCAGCAGTTCCCGGGGTACGGGGCGCGGGGAGCTGTTTTTT	CASSSRGTGRGELFF
TRBV5-1	NA	TRBJ1-6	NA	TGCGCCAGCAGCTTGGTTCGCAGGGAATCGCTTAGCTCCTATAATTCACCCCTCCACTTT	CASSLVRRESLSSYNSPLHF
TRBV6-1	once	TRBJ1-2	TRBD1	TGTGCCAGCAGACGACAGGGTTTATCTCCCGGCTACACCTTC	CASRRQGLSPGYTF
TRBV27	NA	TRBJ2-7	TRBD2	TGTGCCAGCAGTCCTACCATATCTCGGTCAGCGGGGGGGCTGGGAGAGCAGTACTTC	CASSPTISRSAGGLGEQYF
TRBV19	NA	TRBJ2-5	TRBD2	TGTGCCAGTATGATGGCGGGAGGAGTCCAAGAGACCCAGTACTTC	CASMMAGGVQETQYF
TRBV9	NA	TRBJ2-3	NA	TGTGCCAGCAGCATTCAAGCGGCTTCCACAGATACGCAGTATTTT	CASSIQAASTDTQYF
TRBV10-3	NA	TRBJ2-7	TRBD1	TGTGCCATCAGTGAGCGGGGACAGCAGTCCTACGAGCAGTACTTC	CAISERGQQSYEQYF
TRBV15	NA	TRBJ2-2	TRBD1	TGTGCCACCAGCGGGCTGTTGGACAGGGTGTCGGGCACCGGGGAGCTGTTTTTT	CATSGLLDRVSGTGELFF
TRBV2	NA	TRBJ1-5	NA	TGTGCCAGCAGTGGGCAGAATAGCAATCAGCCCCAGCATTTT	CASSGQNSNQPQHF
TRBV25-1	NA	TRBJ2-1	NA	TGTGCCAGCAGCCGAAACGGCAGAGAGCAGTTCTTC	CASSRNGREQFF
TRBV6-6	NA	TRBJ2-7	NA	TGTGCCAGCCGGCAGGGGACCTACGAGCAGTACTTC	CASRQGTYEQYF
TRBV6-5	NA	TRBJ1-2	NA	TGTGCCAGCAAACTTAACGCGGGCCAAGGTTATGGCTACACCTTC	CASKLNAGQGYGYTF
TRBV5-4	once	TRBJ2-1	NA	TGTGCCAGCAGCTTGGACAGAGAATACAATGAGCAGTTCTTC	CASSLDREYNEQFF
TRBV5-6	NA	TRBJ1-1	NA	TGTGCCAGCAGCCGCCCGGGGGCGGTGAACACTGAAGCTTTCTTT	CASSRPGAVNTEAFF
TRBV30	once	TRBJ2-1	TRBD2	TGTGCCTGGAGGGGACTAGCGGGGGGTAGCAATGAGCAGTTCTTC	CAWRGLAGGSNEQFF
TRBV25-1	NA	TRBJ2-1	TRBD2	TGTGCCAGCAGTGATAGCCTAGCGGTCTTTTCCTACAATGAGCAGTTCTTC	CASSDSLAVFSYNEQFF
TRBV27	NA	TRBJ2-2	NA	TGTGCCAGCAGTTTATACCCCACGGGGGCGAACACCGGGGAGCTGTTTTTT	CASSLYPTGANTGELFF
TRBV5-1	few	TRBJ2-7	TRBD1	TGCGCCAGCAGCTCCCAATCACAGGGGGCCTACGAGCAGTACTTC	CASSSQSQGAYEQYF
TRBV6-5	few	TRBJ1-6	NA	TGTGCCAGCAGTTACTCTCAGGGTTCTAATTCACCCCTCCACTTT	CASSYSQGSNSPLHF
TRBV5-1	NA	TRBJ2-3	NA	TGCGCCAGCAGCTTGGTCCGGGCGGGCACAGATACGCAGTATTTT	CASSLVRAGTDTQYF
TRBV2	NA	TRBJ2-7	TRBD2	TGTGCCAGCAGTGAATCTAGCGGGGAAATTCCCTACGAGCAGTACTTC	CASSESSGEIPYEQYF
TRBV9	NA	TRBJ1-4	TRBD1	TGTGCCAGCAGCTACGGACAGGGGAGTAATGAAAAACTGTTTTTT	CASSYGQGSNEKLFF
TRBV5-1	once	TRBJ2-1	NA	TGCGCCAGCAGCTTGGCTCAGGGGTACAATGAGCAGTTCTTC	CASSLAQGYNEQFF
TRBV5-4	NA	TRBJ1-6	NA	TGTGCCAGCAGCGGCGGGGGTAGGCGAATTAGCCCGGATAATTCACCCCTCCACTTT	CASSGGGRRISPDNSPLHF
TRBV19	NA	TRBJ1-1	NA	TGTGCCAGTAGCACTACCCGGGACAAGAACACTGAAGCTTTCTTT	CASSTTRDKNTEAFF
TRBV28	NA	TRBJ1-1	NA	TGTGCCAGCAGTACTCGACAGATTGAAGCTTTCTTT	CASSTRQIEAFF
TRBV7-6	once	TRBJ1-1	NA	TGTGCCAGCAGCTTAGCGGGACCGGCGACTGAAGCTTTCTTT	CASSLAGPATEAFF
TRBV14	NA	TRBJ1-2	NA	TGTGCCAGCAGCCCTGACAGGAACTATGGCTACACCTTC	CASSPDRNYGYTF
TRBV30	NA	TRBJ1-2	TRBD1	TGTGCCTTGGACAGGGGGAACTATGGCTACACCTTC	CALDRGNYGYTF
TRBV18	NA	TRBJ1-2	NA	TGTGCCAGCTCACCGACCACTACGTGGGGTCGTGTTAGGGGTGCCGACTATGGCTACACCTTC	CASSPTTTWGRVRGADYGYTF
TRBV5-6	NA	TRBJ1-2	NA	TGTGCCAGCAGCCCCTTCCCAGGGGACACAGTTTCTTATGGCTACACCTTC	CASSPFPGDTVSYGYTF
TRBV7-2	once	TRBJ1-2	NA	TGTGCCAGCAGACTTGTGGGCTATGGCTACACCTTC	CASRLVGYGYTF
TRBV5-6	once	TRBJ2-7	NA	TGTGCCAGCAGCGCGGGCGCGGGGACCTACTACGAGCAGTACTTC	CASSAGAGTYYEQYF
TRBV29-1	NA	TRBJ1-1	NA	TGCAGCGTTGAAGGGCCCGGAGGTCGGGGCACTGAAGCTTTCTTT	CSVEGPGGRGTEAFF
TRBV30	NA	TRBJ2-1	NA	TGTGCCTGGAGTAGAGGGGTGACAGGAATCCGGGGCAATGAGCAGTTCTTC	CAWSRGVTGIRGNEQFF
TRBV5-1	NA	TRBJ2-3	NA	TGCGCCAGCAGCTTGGGGGCAGGATCAGATACGCAGTATTTT	CASSLGAGSDTQYF
TRBV18	once	TRBJ1-3	NA	TGTGCCAGCTCACCGGAGCCTTGGGGATCTGGAAACACCATATATTTT	CASSPEPWGSGNTIYF
TRBV19	NA	TRBJ2-1	NA	TGTGCCAGTAGTGAGGGGGGCGGGTACAATGAGCAGTTCTTC	CASSEGGGYNEQFF
TRBV2	NA	TRBJ1-2	TRBD1	TGTGCCAGCTCCTGGACAGGGGATGGCTACACCTTC	CASSWTGDGYTF
TRBV5-4	NA	TRBJ2-7	NA	TGTGCCAGCAGCGTGGACAGCCCGCCCTACTACGAGCAGTACTTC	CASSVDSPPYYEQYF